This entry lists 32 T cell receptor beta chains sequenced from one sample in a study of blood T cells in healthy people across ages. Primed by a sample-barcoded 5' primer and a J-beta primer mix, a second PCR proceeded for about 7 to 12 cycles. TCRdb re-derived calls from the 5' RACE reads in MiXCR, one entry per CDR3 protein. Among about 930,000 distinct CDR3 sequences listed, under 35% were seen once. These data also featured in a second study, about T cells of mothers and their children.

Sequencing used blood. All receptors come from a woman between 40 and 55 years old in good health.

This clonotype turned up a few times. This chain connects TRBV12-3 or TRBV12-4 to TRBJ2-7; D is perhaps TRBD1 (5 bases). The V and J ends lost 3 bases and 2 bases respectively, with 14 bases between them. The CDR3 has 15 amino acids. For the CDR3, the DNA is TGTGCCAGCAGTTTCGGCAGGGTACGCCCCTACGAGCAGTACTTC. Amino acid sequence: CASSFGRVRPYEQYF.

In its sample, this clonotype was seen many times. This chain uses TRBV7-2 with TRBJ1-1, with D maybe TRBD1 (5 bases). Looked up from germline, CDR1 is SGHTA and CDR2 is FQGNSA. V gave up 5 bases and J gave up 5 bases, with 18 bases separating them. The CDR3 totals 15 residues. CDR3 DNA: TGTGCCAGCAGCCCCGATTGGGGCGGTCGAACTGAAGCTTTCTTT. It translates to CASSPDWGGRTEAFF.

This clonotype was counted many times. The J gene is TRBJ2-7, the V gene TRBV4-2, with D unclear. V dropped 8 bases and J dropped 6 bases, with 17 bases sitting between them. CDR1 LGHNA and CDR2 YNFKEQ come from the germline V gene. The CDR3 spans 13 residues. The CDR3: CASGPRAWGEQYF. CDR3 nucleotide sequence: TGTGCCAGCGGGCCTAGAGCTTGGGGCGAGCAGTACTTC.

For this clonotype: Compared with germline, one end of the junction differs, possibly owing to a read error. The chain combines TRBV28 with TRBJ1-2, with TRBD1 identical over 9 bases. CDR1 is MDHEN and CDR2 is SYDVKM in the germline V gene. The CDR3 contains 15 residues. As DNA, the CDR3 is TGTACCAGCACCCTAAACTGGGACAGGGAGAGAGGCTACACCTTC. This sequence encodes CTSTLNWDRERGYTF.

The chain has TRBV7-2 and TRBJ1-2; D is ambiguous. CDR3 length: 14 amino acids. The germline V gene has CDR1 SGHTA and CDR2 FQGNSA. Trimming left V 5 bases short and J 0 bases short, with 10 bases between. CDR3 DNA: TGTGCCAGCAGCACCCCTGGGGCTAACTATGGCTACACCTTC. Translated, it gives CASSTPGANYGYTF. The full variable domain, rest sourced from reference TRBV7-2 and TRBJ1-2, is GAGVSQSPSNKVTEKGKDVELRCDPISGHTALYWYRQSLGQGLEFLIYFQGNSAPDKSGLPSDRFSAERTGGSVSTLTIQRTQQEDSAVYLCASSTPGANYGYTFGSGTRLTVV.

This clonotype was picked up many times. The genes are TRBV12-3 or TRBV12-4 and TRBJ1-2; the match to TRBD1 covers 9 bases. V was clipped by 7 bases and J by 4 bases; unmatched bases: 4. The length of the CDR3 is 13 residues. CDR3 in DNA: TGTGCCAGCACTCAGGACAGGGGCTATGGCTACACCTTC. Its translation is CASTQDRGYGYTF.

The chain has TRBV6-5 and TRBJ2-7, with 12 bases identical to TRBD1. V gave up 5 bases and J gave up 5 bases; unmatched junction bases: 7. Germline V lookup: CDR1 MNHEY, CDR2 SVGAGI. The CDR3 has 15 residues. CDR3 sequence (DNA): TGTGCCAGCAGTCGGGGACAGGGGGCCCGGAACGAGCAGTACTTC. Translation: CASSRGQGARNEQYF.

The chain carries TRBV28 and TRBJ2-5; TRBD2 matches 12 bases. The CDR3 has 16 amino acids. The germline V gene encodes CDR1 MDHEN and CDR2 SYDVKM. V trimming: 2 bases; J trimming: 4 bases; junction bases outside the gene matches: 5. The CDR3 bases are TGTGCCAGCAGTTTAGGACTAGCGGGAAATGGAGAGACCCAGTACTTC. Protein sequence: CASSLGLAGNGETQYF.

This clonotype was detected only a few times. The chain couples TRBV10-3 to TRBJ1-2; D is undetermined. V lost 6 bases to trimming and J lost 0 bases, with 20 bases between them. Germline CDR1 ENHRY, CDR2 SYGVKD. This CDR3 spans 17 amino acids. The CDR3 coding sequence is TGTGCCATCAGCGACCCCCGGACGGGCTTAGCTAACTATGGCTACACCTTC. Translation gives CAISDPRTGLANYGYTF.

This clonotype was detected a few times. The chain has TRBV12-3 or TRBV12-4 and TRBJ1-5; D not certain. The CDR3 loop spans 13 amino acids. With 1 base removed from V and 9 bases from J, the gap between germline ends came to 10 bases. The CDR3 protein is CASSLGTVRPQHF. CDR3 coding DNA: TGTGCCAGCAGTTTAGGCACCGTGAGGCCCCAGCATTTT.

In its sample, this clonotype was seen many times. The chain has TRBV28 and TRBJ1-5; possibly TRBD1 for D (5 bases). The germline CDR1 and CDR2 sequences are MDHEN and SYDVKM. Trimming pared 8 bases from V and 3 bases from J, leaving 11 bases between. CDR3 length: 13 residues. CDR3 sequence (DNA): TGTGCCAGCTCACAGGAGATCAATCAGCCCCAGCATTTT. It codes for CASSQEINQPQHF.

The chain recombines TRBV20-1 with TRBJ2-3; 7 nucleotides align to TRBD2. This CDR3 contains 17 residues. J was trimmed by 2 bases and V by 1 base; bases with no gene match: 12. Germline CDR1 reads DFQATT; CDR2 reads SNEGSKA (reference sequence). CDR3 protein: CSARGGASGPVTDTQYF. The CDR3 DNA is TGCAGTGCTAGAGGTGGGGCTAGCGGCCCGGTCACAGATACGCAGTATTTT.

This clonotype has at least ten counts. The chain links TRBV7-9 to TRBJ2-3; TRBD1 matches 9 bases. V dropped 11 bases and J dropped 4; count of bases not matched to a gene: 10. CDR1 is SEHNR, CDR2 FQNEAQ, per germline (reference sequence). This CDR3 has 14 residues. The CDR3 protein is CAGGDRGYADTQYF. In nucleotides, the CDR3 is TGTGCCGGGGGTGACAGGGGGTACGCAGATACGCAGTATTTT.

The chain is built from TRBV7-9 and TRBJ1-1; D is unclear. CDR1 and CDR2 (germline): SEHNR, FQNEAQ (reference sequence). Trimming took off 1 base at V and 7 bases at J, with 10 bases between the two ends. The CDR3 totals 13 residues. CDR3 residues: CASSLGSEGEAFF. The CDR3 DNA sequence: TGTGCCAGCAGCTTAGGTTCCGAAGGTGAAGCTTTCTTT.

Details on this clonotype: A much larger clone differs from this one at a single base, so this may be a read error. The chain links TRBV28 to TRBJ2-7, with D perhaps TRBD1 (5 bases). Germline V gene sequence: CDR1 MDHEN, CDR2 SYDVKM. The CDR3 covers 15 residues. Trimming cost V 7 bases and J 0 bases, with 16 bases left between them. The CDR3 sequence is CASNFRGASSYEQYF. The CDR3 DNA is TGTGCCAGCAATTTTAGGGGTGCTAGCTCCTACGAGCAGTACTTC.

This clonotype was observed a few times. DNA of the CDR3: TGTGCCAGCAGTACTCGGACAGGGGGTATAGATACGCAGTATTTT. Translation: CASSTRTGGIDTQYF. The chain joins TRBV6-5 to TRBJ2-3; 10 nucleotides match TRBD1. Germline lookup yields CDR1 MNHEY and CDR2 SVGAGI. The CDR3 is 15 amino acids. The V gene end was trimmed by 5 bases and the J gene end by 5 bases; junction bases not matched to a gene: 7.

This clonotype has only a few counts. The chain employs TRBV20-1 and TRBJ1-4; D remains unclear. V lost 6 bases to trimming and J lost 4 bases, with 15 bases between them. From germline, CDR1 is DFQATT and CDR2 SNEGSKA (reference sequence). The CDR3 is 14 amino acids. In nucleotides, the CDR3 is TGCAGTGCAAAGCGGCGGGATTTTAATGAAAAACTGTTTTTT. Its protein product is CSAKRRDFNEKLFF.

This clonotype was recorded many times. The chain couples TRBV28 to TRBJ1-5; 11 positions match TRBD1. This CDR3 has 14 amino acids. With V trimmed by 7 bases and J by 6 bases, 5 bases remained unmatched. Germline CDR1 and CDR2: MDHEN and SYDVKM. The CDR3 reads CASKPGQGAQPQHF. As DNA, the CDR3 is TGTGCCAGCAAACCTGGACAGGGGGCTCAGCCCCAGCATTTT.

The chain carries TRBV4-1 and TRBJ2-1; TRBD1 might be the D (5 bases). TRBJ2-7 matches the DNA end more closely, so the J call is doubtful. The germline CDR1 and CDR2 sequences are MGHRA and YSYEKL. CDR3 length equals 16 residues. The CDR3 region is CASSQDDSRSYNEQYF. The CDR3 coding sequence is TGCGCCAGCAGCCAGGACGACAGCCGCTCCTACAATGAGCAGTACTTC.

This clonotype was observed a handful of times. This CDR3 reads CASSDGPDYGYTF. CDR3 nucleotide sequence: TGTGCCAGCAGCGATGGCCCCGACTATGGCTACACCTTC. The chain couples TRBV2 to TRBJ1-2, with no clear D. This CDR3 is built from 13 residues. V gave up 6 bases and J gave up 3 bases, with 11 bases separating them. CDR1 is SNHLY, CDR2 FYNNEI, per germline.

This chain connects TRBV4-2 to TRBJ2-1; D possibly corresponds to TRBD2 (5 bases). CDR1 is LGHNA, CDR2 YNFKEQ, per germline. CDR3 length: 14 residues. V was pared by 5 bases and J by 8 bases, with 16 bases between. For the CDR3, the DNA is TGTGCCAGCAGCGTAGTGACTGGGAGCGATGAGCAGTTCTTC. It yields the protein CASSVVTGSDEQFF.

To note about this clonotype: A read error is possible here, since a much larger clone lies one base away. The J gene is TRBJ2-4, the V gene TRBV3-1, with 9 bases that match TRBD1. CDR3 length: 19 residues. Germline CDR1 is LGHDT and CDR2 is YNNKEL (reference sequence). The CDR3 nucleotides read TGTGCCAGCCGCCAAAGGCGGGGACAGGGCTTAAGTGCCAAAAACATTCAGTACTTC. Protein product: CASRQRRGQGLSAKNIQYF. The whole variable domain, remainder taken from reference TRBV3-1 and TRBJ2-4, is DTAVSQTPKYLVTQMGNDKSIKCEQNLGHDTMYWYKQDSKKFLKIMFSYNNKELIINETVPNRFSPKSPDKAHLNLHINSLELGDSAVYFCASRQRRGQGLSAKNIQYFGAGTRLSVL.

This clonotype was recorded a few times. DNA of the CDR3: TGCGCCAGCAGCTTCAGCGGGACAGGGGAAACCTACGAGCAGTACTTC. Amino acid sequence: CASSFSGTGETYEQYF. The chain has TRBV4-3 and TRBJ2-7; 10 nucleotides match TRBD1. CDR1 and CDR2 (germline): LGHNA, YSLEER. The V and J ends lost 5 bases and 2 bases, in that order; junction bases with no gene match: 9. The CDR3 extends over 16 amino acids.

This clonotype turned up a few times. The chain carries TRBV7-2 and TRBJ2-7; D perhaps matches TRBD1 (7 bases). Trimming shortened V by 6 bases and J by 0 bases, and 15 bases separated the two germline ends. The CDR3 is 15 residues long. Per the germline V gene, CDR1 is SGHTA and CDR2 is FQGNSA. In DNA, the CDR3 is TGTGCCAGCAGATGGGGGGCAGGGGGCTCCTACGAGCAGTACTTC. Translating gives CASRWGAGGSYEQYF.

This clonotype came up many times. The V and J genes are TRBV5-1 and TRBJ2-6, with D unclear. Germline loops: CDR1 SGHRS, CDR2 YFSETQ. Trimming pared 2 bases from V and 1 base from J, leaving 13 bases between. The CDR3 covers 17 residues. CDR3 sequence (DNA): TGCGCCAGCAGCTTTAATTACCTCGAGTCTGGGGCCAACGTCCTGACTTTC. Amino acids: CASSFNYLESGANVLTF.

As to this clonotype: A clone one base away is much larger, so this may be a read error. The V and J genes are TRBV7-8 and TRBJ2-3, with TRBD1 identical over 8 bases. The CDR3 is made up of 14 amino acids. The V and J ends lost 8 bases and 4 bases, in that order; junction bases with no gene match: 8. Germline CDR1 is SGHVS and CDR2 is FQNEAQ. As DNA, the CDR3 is TGTGCCAGCGGCATGAGGACAGGGCCAGATACGCAGTATTTT. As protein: CASGMRTGPDTQYF.

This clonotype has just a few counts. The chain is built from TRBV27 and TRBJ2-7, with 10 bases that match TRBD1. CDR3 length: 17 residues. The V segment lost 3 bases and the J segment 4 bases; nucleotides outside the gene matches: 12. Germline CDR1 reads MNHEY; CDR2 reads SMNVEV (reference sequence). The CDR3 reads CASSFGDRGFGGYEQYF. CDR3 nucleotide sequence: TGTGCCAGCAGTTTCGGGGACAGGGGATTCGGGGGGTACGAGCAGTACTTC.

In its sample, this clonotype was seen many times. CDR3: CASSPDRGLYTF. In DNA form, the CDR3 reads TGCGCCAGCAGCCCGGACAGGGGCCTCTACACCTTC. V and J are TRBV5-1 and TRBJ1-2; TRBD1 aligns across 9 bases. The CDR3 loop spans 12 amino acids. V was clipped by 4 bases and J by 10 bases; unmatched bases: 5. Germline V gene sequence: CDR1 SGHRS, CDR2 YFSETQ. Full variable domain (remainder filled in from reference TRBV5-1 and TRBJ1-2): KAGVTQTPRYLIKTRGQQVTLSCSPISGHRSVSWYQQTPGQGLQFLFEYFSETQRNKGNFPGRFSGRQFSNSRSEMNVSTLELGDSALYLCASSPDRGLYTFGSGTRLTVV.

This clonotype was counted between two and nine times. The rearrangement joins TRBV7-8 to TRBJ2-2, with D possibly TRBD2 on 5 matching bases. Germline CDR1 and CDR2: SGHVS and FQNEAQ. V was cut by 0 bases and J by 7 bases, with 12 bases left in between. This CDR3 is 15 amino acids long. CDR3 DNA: TGTGCCAGCAGCTTAGCGACTACATCTGACGGGGAGCTGTTTTTT. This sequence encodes CASSLATTSDGELFF. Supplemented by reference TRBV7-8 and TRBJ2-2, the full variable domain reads GAGVSQSPRYKVAKRGQDVALRCDPISGHVSLFWYQQALGQGPEFLTYFQNEAQLDKSGLPSDRFFAERPEGSVSTLKIQRTQQEDSAVYLCASSLATTSDGELFFGEGSRLTVL.

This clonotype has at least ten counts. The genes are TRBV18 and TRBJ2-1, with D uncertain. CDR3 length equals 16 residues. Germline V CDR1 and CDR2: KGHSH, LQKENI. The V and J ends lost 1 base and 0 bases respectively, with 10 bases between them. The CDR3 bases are TGTGCCAGCTCACCACGGTACCAGGACTCCTACAATGAGCAGTTCTTC. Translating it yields CASSPRYQDSYNEQFF.

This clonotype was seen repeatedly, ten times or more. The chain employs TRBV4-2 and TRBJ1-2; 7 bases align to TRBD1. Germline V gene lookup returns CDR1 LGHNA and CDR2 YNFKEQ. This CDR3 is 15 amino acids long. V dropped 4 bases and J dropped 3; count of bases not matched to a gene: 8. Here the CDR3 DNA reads TGTGCCAGCAGCCGATCAGGGGGATTGGACTATGGCTACACCTTC. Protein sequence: CASSRSGGLDYGYTF.

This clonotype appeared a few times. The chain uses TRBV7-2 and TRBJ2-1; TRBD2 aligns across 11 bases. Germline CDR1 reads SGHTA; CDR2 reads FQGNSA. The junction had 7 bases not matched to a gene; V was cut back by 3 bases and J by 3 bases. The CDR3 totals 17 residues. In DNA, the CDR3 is TGTGCCAGCAGCTTTCTAGCGGGGGGTTCGATCTACAATGAGCAGTTCTTC. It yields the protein CASSFLAGGSIYNEQFF.